These 21 T cell receptor beta chains share one sample of origin, sequenced in a study of shared clonotypes between healthy human individuals. Some clones are missing from TCRdb's copy, which holds only in-frame ones; the method was immunoSEQ multiplex PCR. The sample carries roughly 1 million clones, about 77% recorded once. Material for sequencing was memory CD4+ T cells sorted from blood. Subset: CD45RA-negative fraction. The receptors were gathered from a man younger than 35 in good health.

V usage is TRBV2 and J usage is TRBJ1-1, with TRBD1 as a possible D gene (5 bases). V lost 7 bases to trimming and J lost 4 bases, with 10 bases between them. CDR3 size: 12 residues. Germline lookup yields CDR1 SNHLY and CDR2 FYNNEI. This CDR3 is CASNVGGTEAFF. For the CDR3, the DNA is TGTGCCAGCAATGTGGGGGGCACTGAAGCTTTCTTT. The full variable domain, rest sourced from reference TRBV2 and TRBJ1-1, is EPEVTQTPSHQVTQMGQEVILRCVPISNHLYFYWYRQILGQKVEFLVSFYNNEISEKSEIFDDQFSVERPDGSNFTLKIRSTKLEDSAMYFCASNVGGTEAFFGQGTRLTVV.

The chain is built from TRBV9 and TRBJ2-1, with D perhaps matching TRBD2 (6 bases). This CDR3 region has 15 residues. Trimming took off 4 bases at V and 0 bases at J, with 11 bases between the two ends. Germline CDR1 reads SGDLS; CDR2 reads YYNGEE. The CDR3 coding sequence is TGTGCCAGCAGCACCAGTAGCGGCTCCTACAATGAGCAGTTCTTC. Translation: CASSTSSGSYNEQFF.

The rearrangement links TRBV7-2 to TRBJ1-1; the D is unclear. Trimming removed 5 bases at V and 13 bases at J, with 17 bases between. This CDR3 is 12 amino acids long. The germline CDR1 and CDR2 sequences are SGHTA and FQGNSA. CDR3 region: CASSPADSADFF. Here the CDR3 DNA reads TGTGCCAGCAGCCCAGCGGACTCGGCCGATTTCTTT.

In the case of this clone: Other DNA sequences in this sample translate to the same CDR3. This chain links TRBV5-1 with TRBJ2-7; D is possibly TRBD1 (5 bases). Germline loops: CDR1 SGHRS, CDR2 YFSETQ. Trimming cost V 4 bases and J 3 bases, with 8 bases left between them. CDR3 length: 12 residues. The CDR3 reads CASSTQGYEQYF. For the CDR3, the DNA is TGCGCCAGCAGCACGCAGGGCTACGAGCAGTACTTC.

The J gene is TRBJ2-7, the V gene TRBV27, with a weak D call TRBD1 (7 bases). V lost 2 bases and J 2 bases, leaving 13 bases between the germline ends. CDR1 is MNHEY, CDR2 SMNVEV, per germline (reference sequence). There are 15 residues in the CDR3. CDR3: CASSLKQGTPYEQYF. The CDR3 region has the DNA TGTGCCAGCAGTTTAAAACAGGGGACTCCCTACGAGCAGTACTTC.

The V and J genes are TRBV5-1 and TRBJ2-3, with 8 bases lining up with TRBD2. The CDR3 contains 14 residues. CDR1 SGHRS and CDR2 YFSETQ come from the germline V gene. V lost 7 bases, J lost 2 bases, and 6 bases stayed unmatched. CDR3 residues: CASSGGRNTDTQYF. The DNA for the CDR3 is TGCGCCAGCTCGGGGGGGAGGAACACAGATACGCAGTATTTT.

The J gene is TRBJ1-4, the V gene TRBV9, with 7 bases identical to TRBD1. Germline V gives CDR1 SGDLS, CDR2 YYNGEE. V lost 0 bases to trimming and J lost 6 bases; unmatched junction nucleotides: 2. CDR3 length: 14 residues. CDR3 in amino acids: CASSVEGQDEKLFF. CDR3 sequence (DNA): TGTGCCAGCAGCGTAGAAGGACAGGATGAAAAACTGTTTTTT.

The rearrangement uses TRBV7-6 and TRBJ1-1; D uncertain. With 1 base removed from V and 2 bases from J, the gap between germline ends came to 8 bases. The V gene's germline CDR1 is SGHVS and CDR2 FNYEAQ. There are 14 residues in the CDR3. This CDR3 reads CASSLGGSNTEAFF. The CDR3 DNA is TGTGCCAGCAGCTTAGGTGGCAGCAACACTGAAGCTTTCTTT.

The J gene is TRBJ2-7, the V gene TRBV18; possible D gene TRBD1, 6 bases. Looked up from germline, CDR1 is KGHSH and CDR2 is LQKENI. V gave up 3 bases and J gave up 2 bases, with 14 bases separating them. The CDR3 has 15 residues. Here the CDR3 reads CASSPNRASPYEQYF. CDR3 bases: TGTGCCAGCTCACCCAACAGGGCCTCTCCCTACGAGCAGTACTTC.

The chain couples TRBV7-2 to TRBJ2-3; TRBD1 matches at 8 bases. After removal of 8 bases from V and 7 bases from J, the junction contained 11 bases not matched to a gene. The germline CDR1 and CDR2 sequences are SGHTA and FQGNSA. The CDR3 length is 14 residues. CDR3 sequence (DNA): TGTGCCAGCGTTCCGGGACAGGTAGACCATACGCAGTATTTT. This codes for CASVPGQVDHTQYF.

In the case of this clone: Other nucleotide sequences in the sample specify the same CDR3. The DNA of the CDR3 is TGTGCCAGCAGCTTAGAATCGGGAGAGCTGTTTTTT. Translated, it gives CASSLESGELFF. The gene calls are TRBV11-3 and TRBJ2-2; D is possibly TRBD2 (5 bases). Trimming removed 0 bases at V and 11 bases at J, with 7 bases between. Per the germline V gene, CDR1 is SGHNT and CDR2 is YENEEA. The CDR3 covers 12 residues.

The chain has TRBV4-1 and TRBJ2-7, with TRBD2 matching 8 bases. Per germline, CDR1 MGHRA and CDR2 YSYEKL. The CDR3 is 15 amino acids. V gave up 4 bases and J gave up 4 bases; unmatched junction bases: 9. CDR3 nucleotide sequence: TGCGCCAGCAGCCGCTCGGATAGCGGGGTATACGAGCAGTACTTC. Its protein product is CASSRSDSGVYEQYF.

This clone was picked up a small number of times. The rearrangement joins TRBV9 to TRBJ2-7, with D unresolved. Trimming pared 0 bases from V and 2 bases from J, leaving 12 bases between. The CDR3 has 15 amino acids. CDR1 is SGDLS, CDR2 YYNGEE, per germline. CDR3 amino acids: CASSVGVDPAYEQYF. CDR3 bases: TGTGCCAGCAGCGTAGGCGTAGACCCAGCCTACGAGCAGTACTTC.

This chain uses TRBV28 with TRBJ1-6; 7 bases fit TRBD1. Germline trimming cut 2 bases from V and 7 bases from J; bases unmatched to any gene: 11. The CDR3 is 17 amino acids. Germline V lookup: CDR1 MDHEN, CDR2 SYDVKM. The CDR3 bases are TGTGCCAGCAGTTTACCCCCAGGGGGGGGGATGAATTCACCCCTCCACTTT. This codes for CASSLPPGGGMNSPLHF.

The CDR3, as DNA: TGTGCCACGCGACAGAGAAGGGAAAATTCACCCCTCCACTTT. The encoded protein is CATRQRRENSPLHF. The V call is TRBV6-1, the J call TRBJ1-6; possible D gene TRBD1, 5 bases. This CDR3 has 14 amino acids. Germline CDR1 reads MNHNS; CDR2 reads SASEGT. V was trimmed by 10 bases and J by 7 bases, leaving 17 bases between them.

This clone was picked up a small number of times. The chain links TRBV5-1 to TRBJ1-1; no clear D gene. V was pared by 7 bases and J by 0 bases, with 13 bases between. CDR3 length: 14 residues. Germline loops: CDR1 SGHRS, CDR2 YFSETQ. The CDR3 reads CASARDWMNTEAFF. The CDR3 nucleotides are TGCGCCAGCGCCCGAGATTGGATGAACACTGAAGCTTTCTTT. Looking up the rest from reference TRBV5-1 and TRBJ1-1 gives the full variable domain: KAGVTQTPRYLIKTRGQQVTLSCSPISGHRSVSWYQQTPGQGLQFLFEYFSETQRNKGNFPGRFSGRQFSNSRSEMNVSTLELGDSALYLCASARDWMNTEAFFGQGTRLTVV.

The chain has TRBV5-4 and TRBJ2-7; D might be TRBD1 or TRBD2, each matching 5 bases. The V gene's germline CDR1 is SGHNT and CDR2 YYREEE (reference sequence). Between the trimmed V and J ends, which lost 2 bases and 3 bases, there was a span of 12 bases. The CDR3 covers 14 residues. The CDR3 loop reads CASSLVGVGYEQYF. The CDR3, as DNA: TGTGCCAGCAGCTTAGTGGGGGTTGGCTACGAGCAGTACTTC.

In the case of this clone: At the DNA level, this CDR3 is encoded by other sequences in the same sample as well. The J gene is TRBJ2-3, the V gene TRBV7-9; D gene uncertain. V was clipped by 3 bases and J by 3 bases, with 4 bases between them. The CDR3 totals 12 residues. Per germline, CDR1 SEHNR and CDR2 FQNEAQ (reference sequence). CDR3 loop: CASSFSTDTQYF. CDR3 nucleotides: TGTGCCAGCAGCTTCTCGACAGATACGCAGTATTTT. Drawing the rest from reference TRBV7-9 and TRBJ2-3, the complete variable domain is DTGVSQNPRHKITKRGQNVTFRCDPISEHNRLYWYRQTLGQGPEFLTYFQNEAQLEKSRLLSDRFSAERPKGSFSTLEIQRTEQGDSAMYLCASSFSTDTQYFGPGTRLTVL.

This clone occurred a few times. The chain joins TRBV19 to TRBJ1-1; TRBD1 agrees at 8 bases. The CDR3 runs 15 residues. The germline V gene encodes CDR1 LNHDA and CDR2 SQIVND (reference sequence). V was pared by 4 bases and J by 0 bases, with 4 bases of the junction left unmatched. The CDR3 DNA reads as TGTGCCAGTAGTAGACAGGGGTCCATGAACACTGAAGCTTTCTTT. Encoded protein: CASSRQGSMNTEAFF.

The chain has TRBV5-4 and TRBJ2-2; D unclear. The CDR3 runs 15 residues. Deletions cut 0 bases from V and 9 bases from J, with 15 bases between. CDR1 SGHNT and CDR2 YYREEE come from the germline V gene (reference sequence). CDR3 amino acids: CASSLGSTNQRELFF. CDR3 in DNA: TGTGCCAGCAGCTTGGGGTCCACTAACCAGAGGGAGCTGTTTTTT.

The V gene is TRBV7-8, the J gene TRBJ1-2; D uncertain. V was shortened by 5 bases and J by 6 bases, with 10 bases between the two germline ends. Germline CDR1 is SGHVS and CDR2 is FQNEAQ. The CDR3 totals 12 residues. CDR3 in DNA: TGTGCCAGCAGCCTGCGAAGGGATGGCTACACCTTC. As protein: CASSLRRDGYTF.